The 6 T cell receptor beta chains below were found in one sample sequenced in a study of beta chain features in type 1 diabetes. Investigators reverse transcribed all isolated RNA, so they sequenced expressed TCRB transcripts. Profiling relied on immunoSEQ multiplex PCR, and the TCRdb table lists in-frame clones only, not all of them. The data hold over 120,000 clones, with nearly 9.5% observed a single time. The sample consisted of central memory CD4+ T cells from blood. The receptors derive from a young man in good health.

The chain couples TRBV7-2 to TRBJ2-3; D not resolved. Trimming took off 5 bases at V and 0 bases at J, with 9 bases between the two ends. The CDR3 loop spans 14 amino acids. Germline loops: CDR1 SGHTA, CDR2 FQGNSA. CDR3 sequence: CASSKSTSTDTQYF. The CDR3, as DNA: TGTGCCAGCAGCAAGTCCACTAGCACAGATACGCAGTATTTT.

This clone was found a few times. J is TRBJ1-5 and V is TRBV4-1; D not resolved. CDR3 size: 16 residues. The germline gives CDR1 MGHRA, CDR2 YSYEKL. V dropped 0 bases and J dropped 4 bases, with 13 bases sitting between them. CDR3 region: CASSQDGGYGNQPQHF. The DNA of the CDR3 is TGCGCCAGCAGCCAAGATGGAGGGTATGGTAATCAGCCCCAGCATTTT.

This chain connects TRBV2 to TRBJ2-7, with 13 nucleotides matching TRBD2. V was clipped by 3 bases and J by 4 bases; unmatched bases: 0. Germline lookup yields CDR1 SNHLY and CDR2 FYNNEI. CDR3 size: 14 residues. CDR3 coding DNA: TGTGCCAGCAGTGAGGGACTAGCGGGGTACGAGCAGTACTTC. It translates to CASSEGLAGYEQYF.

This chain joins TRBV18 and TRBJ1-4; 9 bases are shared with TRBD1. This CDR3 has 17 amino acids. V dropped 3 bases and J dropped 5; count of bases not matched to a gene: 10. The germline V gene has CDR1 KGHSH and CDR2 LQKENI. The CDR3 loop is CASSPARSGTGNEKLFF. The CDR3 coding sequence is TGTGCCAGCTCACCGGCGAGATCGGGGACAGGGAATGAAAAACTGTTTTTT. Together with reference TRBV18 and TRBJ1-4, the CDR3 gives the full variable domain: NAGVMQNPRHLVRRRGQEARLRCSPMKGHSHVYWYRQLPEEGLKFMVYLQKENIIDESGMPKERFSAEFPKEGPSILRIQQVVRGDSAAYFCASSPARSGTGNEKLFFGSGTQLSVL.

A few counts support this clone. V usage is TRBV7-8 and J usage is TRBJ1-6; TRBD1 aligns across 8 bases. The junction had 6 bases not matched to a gene; V was cut back by 4 bases and J by 10 bases. The CDR3 extends over 14 amino acids. CDR1 SGHVS and CDR2 FQNEAQ come from the germline V gene. DNA for the CDR3: TGTGCCAGCAGCTACGGACAGGGCCACTCACCCCTCCACTTT. This translates into CASSYGQGHSPLHF.

This clone was observed a handful of times. The rearrangement uses TRBV11-2 and TRBJ2-3, with D hard to call. Germline CDR1 is SGHAT and CDR2 is FQNNGV. The CDR3 totals 12 residues. The V end was cut by 6 bases, the J end by 4 bases, with 8 bases between. CDR3 sequence: CASSPQADTQYF. CDR3 DNA sequence: TGTGCCAGCAGTCCCCAGGCAGATACGCAGTATTTT.